What follows are 11 T cell receptor beta chains derived from one specimen sequenced in a study of cytomegalovirus exposure and HLA in healthy donors. PCR was performed using 60 Vbeta and 13 Jbeta primers. Data came from immunoSEQ multiplex PCR; TCRdb stores just in-frame clones and leaves some out. This table holds more than 140,000 clones, approximately 71% found once. Input material: PBMCs. Source of these receptors: a man aged 35 to 55 in good health and CMV-seronegative.

Notes on this clone: One junction end disagrees with the germline gene, perhaps due to a read error. The chain carries TRBV7-3 and TRBJ2-1; unclear D gene. The CDR3 has 13 amino acids. Germline CDR1 and CDR2: SGHTA and FQGTGA. The CDR3 bases are TGTGCCAGCAGCGTAACACCCGAGTCAGGGCAGTTCTTC. As protein: CASSVTPESGQFF. Full variable domain (remainder filled in from reference TRBV7-3 and TRBJ2-1): GAGVSQTPSNKVTEKGKYVELRCDPISGHTALYWYRQSLGQGPEFLIYFQGTGAADDSGLPNDRFFAVRPEGSVSTLKIQRTERGDSAVYLCASSVTPESGQFFGPGTRLTVL.

V gene TRBV29-1 combines with J gene TRBJ1-1; 8 bases line up with TRBD1. Germline CDR1 SQVTM, CDR2 ANQGSEA. The CDR3 is 12 residues long. The J segment lost 6 bases and the V segment lost 6 bases, leaving 6 bases of the junction unmatched. The CDR3 loop reads CSVTGEEAEAFF. CDR3 bases: TGCAGCGTGACAGGGGAGGAGGCTGAAGCTTTCTTT.

The chain joins TRBV11-2 to TRBJ1-2, with a weak D call TRBD1 (5 bases). The CDR3 has 15 residues. Trimming took off 0 bases at V and 5 bases at J, with 13 bases between the two ends. Germline CDR1 reads SGHAT; CDR2 reads FQNNGV. CDR3 nucleotide sequence: TGTGCCAGCAGCTTAGAGTTTGTGGGGGGATATGGCTACACCTTC. As protein: CASSLEFVGGYGYTF.

This chain uses TRBV7-2 with TRBJ1-2; D not resolved. V shed 1 base and J shed 4 bases, with 10 bases lying between them. CDR1 SGHTA and CDR2 FQGNSA come from the germline V gene. The CDR3 contains 14 residues. The DNA for the CDR3 is TGTGCCAGCAGCTTAGAAATAGGAGCCTATGGCTACACCTTC. Protein sequence: CASSLEIGAYGYTF. The full variable domain, its missing parts supplied by reference TRBV7-2 and TRBJ1-2, is GAGVSQSPSNKVTEKGKDVELRCDPISGHTALYWYRQSLGQGLEFLIYFQGNSAPDKSGLPSDRFSAERTGGSVSTLTIQRTQQEDSAVYLCASSLEIGAYGYTFGSGTRLTVV.

The table lists this clone with a count of one. This chain connects TRBV29-1 to TRBJ2-7; D is possibly TRBD1 (6 bases). Germline V gene sequence: CDR1 SQVTM, CDR2 ANQGSEA. The CDR3 has 15 residues. Trimming pared 6 bases from V and 2 bases from J, leaving 20 bases between. The CDR3 nucleotides read TGCAGCGTGGGACATCCAGGGGATGAACCCTACGAGCAGTACTTC. Translating gives CSVGHPGDEPYEQYF.

The rearrangement uses TRBV7-9 and TRBJ2-7; 7 bases map to TRBD1. Germline V lookup: CDR1 SEHNR, CDR2 FQNEAQ (reference sequence). V shed 6 bases and J 1 base; nucleotides not matched to a gene: 15. The CDR3 is 17 residues long. The CDR3 nucleotides read TGTGCCAGCAGGGCCTCTGGACAGGCGGAACTATCCTACGAGCAGTACTTC. Protein: CASRASGQAELSYEQYF.

The genes are TRBV7-2 and TRBJ2-7; perhaps TRBD1 as D (6 bases). Germline values: CDR1 SGHTA, CDR2 FQGNSA. Trimming left V 3 bases short and J 10 bases short, with 25 bases between. The length of the CDR3 is 16 residues. The CDR3 here is CASSFPANIDRPVQYF. For the CDR3, the DNA is TGTGCCAGCAGCTTCCCCGCGAATATAGACAGGCCCGTACAGTACTTC.

The chain carries TRBV6-6 and TRBJ1-2; perhaps TRBD1 as D (6 bases). Germline V CDR1 and CDR2: MNHNY, SVGAGI (reference sequence). Trimming pared 6 bases from V and 1 base from J, leaving 12 bases between. CDR3 length: 14 amino acids. In DNA, the CDR3 is TGTGCCAGCAGCCCACAGGGAATTAACTATGGCTACACCTTC. Its translation is CASSPQGINYGYTF.

The rearrangement links TRBV4-1 to TRBJ1-2; D not certain. V lost 2 bases to trimming and J lost 3 bases, with 16 bases between them. The CDR3 contains 16 residues. Germline CDR1 and CDR2: MGHRA and YSYEKL. CDR3 loop: CASSQPGGKLDYGYTF. CDR3 nucleotides: TGCGCCAGCAGCCAACCCGGAGGCAAGCTCGACTATGGCTACACCTTC.

To note about this clone: An end of the junction does not agree with germline; a read error may underlie this. This chain uses TRBV7-9 with TRBJ2-1; tentatively, D is TRBD1 (6 bases). The CDR3 is 13 amino acids. The germline V gene encodes CDR1 SEHNR and CDR2 FQNEAQ (reference sequence). The CDR3 is CSSSSTNRDEQFF. The CDR3 DNA sequence: TGTTCCAGCAGCTCCACGAACAGGGACGAGCAGTTCTTC.

The chain recombines TRBV4-2 with TRBJ2-2; TRBD2 matches at 12 bases. This CDR3 region has 18 residues. In germline, CDR1 is LGHNA, CDR2 YNFKEQ. With V trimmed by 0 bases and J by 1 base, 3 bases remained unmatched. CDR3 sequence (DNA): TGTGCCAGCAGCCAAGAAACTAGCGGGGGGTGGAACACCGGGGAGCTGTTTTTT. Amino acid sequence: CASSQETSGGWNTGELFF.